This section outlines one T cell receptor (beta chain) sequence together with its context. This clonotype was counted ten times or more. Its antigen has not been determined. Within one base of it there is no much larger clone, and no base qualities were kept. Inclusive of the bounding cysteine and phenylalanine, the CDR3 is 13 residues long. The DNA shown is the 39-base CDR3, in frame from base 1. The germline V gene sets CDR1 to SGHVS and CDR2 to FQNEAQ. Trimming accounts for 5 bases at V and 2 bases at J, while the number of junction bases matched to no gene is 3. This sample is drawn from a study of T-cell memory formation after mild COVID-19 (dated by TCRdb to the early 2020s). As for the study more broadly: Most TCR sequence clusters were specific to one of the two donors. Longitudinal TCRalpha and TCRbeta repertoire sequencing tracked T-cell clones expanding and contracting after mild COVID-19 in a couple of donors. The cohort comprised two young, previously healthy adult volunteers, one female and one male. Results and caveats for the whole study, not just this receptor: SARS-CoV-2 specificity was not confirmed for the second-wave clones peaking on day 37. From day 15 to 85, contracting clones showed balanced CD4/CD8 phenotypes, whereas a second wave of clones that expanded from day 15 to 37 leaned towards CD4+. Contracting CD4+ clones were located mainly in the CM and EM memory subsets, whereas CD8+ clones were found to be enriched in EMRA. Only a couple of mild cases were covered by the study, and larger cohorts that include severe cases with pre-infection samples were considered necessary. The detection of some responding clones in pre-infection memory suggests that pre-existing cross-reactive memory T cells joined the SARS-CoV-2 response.

TCRdb names Illumina NovaSeq 6000 as the instrument used. TCRalpha and TCRbeta cDNA libraries were constructed by 5'RACE with constant-segment primers, with sample barcodes and unique molecular identifiers being introduced. RNA was extracted from every sample with Trizol reagent. Amplification of the libraries took two PCR steps, and the second step added a second sample barcode plus Illumina TruSeq adapters. Sequencing of the libraries was done on an Illumina NovaSeq, producing 2 x 150 bp paired-end reads. The source study handled its data this way. Demultiplexing of reads and collapsing into UMI-guided consensus sequences were performed with migec v1.2.7. Using mixcr v2.1.11, UMI consensuses were aligned to TRA and TRB V and J templates and then assembled into clonotypes. Clonotypes were classified as expanded or contracted when called significant by both edgeR and NoisET, with noise models trained on biological replicates. For edgeR calls, the cutoffs were a false discovery rate-adjusted p below 0.01 and a log2 fold-change threshold of 1. As an exploratory analysis of dynamics, max-normalized trajectories of the 1000 most abundant clonotypes were examined with PCA combined with hierarchical clustering. Separately sequenced CD4+ and CD8+ repertoires were used to assign the CD4 or CD8 phenotype of responding clones. In-frame beta chains were kept once TCRdb had trimmed the public reads at Q25 with fastp and called clones with MiXCR. Identical CDR3 protein sequences are pooled into one entry, listed with their most common genes and DNA. The V and J calls and clone size come from TCRdb's table, not from the authors' own analysis. The sample table lists roughly 350,000 distinct CDR3 sequences, over 25% of them with a count of one. Around an eighth of the sample belongs to the ten largest clones.

PBMCs were isolated by Ficoll-Paque density gradient centrifugation. Here the chain combines TRBV7-8 and TRBJ2-7; 7 junctional bases match TRBD1. The origin of this receptor is an adult woman who had mild COVID-19 (a few samples of this study predate the infection). The sample titles of this study are shuffled in the database, so cell type and time point are left out; the donor was told from shared clones. The material sequenced was PBMCs or a T cell subset sorted from them (not recorded which). The DNA sequence is given as TGTGCCAGCAGCCGACAGGGAACCTACGAGCAGTACTTC. This gives the protein CASSRQGTYEQYF.